The entry below describes one TCR beta chain. The antigen is undetermined. This entry belongs to a study of T cell responses to AZD1222 COVID-19 vaccine. General study results and limits: Two doses of AZD1222 preceded a rise in Spike-specific TCR breadth and depth. Just five to seven AZD1222 recipients tested seropositive at baseline. Reportedly, nearly half the spike-specific TCRs target unmutated variant regions.

V was clipped by 4 bases and J by 7 bases; unmatched bases: 9. The CDR3 consists of 15 residues. Germline V CDR1 and CDR2: MNHEY, SVGAGI. Assay used: immunoSEQ multiplex PCR; TCRdb lists only in-frame clones, some missing. The data show 95,000 to 110,000 clones, with about 91% seen just once and 18% held by the top ten. V gene TRBV6-5 combines with J gene TRBJ2-1, with 8 nucleotides matching TRBD2. Source: peripheral blood, taken on day 0 of AZD1222 vaccination. The sequence came from an adult in good health. CDR3: CASSSYGGAHNEQFF. The DNA of the CDR3 is TGTGCCAGCAGTTCCTACGGGGGGGCCCATAATGAGCAGTTCTTC.